This T cell receptor (beta chain) was identified in a study of Tregs in tolerant kidney transplant recipients. V lost 4 bases and J lost 4, with 15 bases in between. Germline values: CDR1 MNHEY, CDR2 SVGAGI. CDR3 length: 15 amino acids. Unstimulated regulatory T cells (CD4+CD25+CD127-), CD4+CD25- non-regulatory cells, CD4 and CD8 cells were FACS-sorted from thawed PBMCs. Here immunoSEQ multiplex PCR was the method, and the copy in TCRdb shows in-frame clones only, minus some. The sample yields about 59,000 clones, about 86% seen once. The chain recombines TRBV6-5 with TRBJ2-3, with D possibly TRBD1 on 6 matching bases. This clonotype was obtained from a human donor in good health. The specimen sequenced was CD4+ T cells from blood. For the CDR3, the DNA is TGTGCCAGCAGTTTTCTTACAGGGCGGGCAGATACGCAGTATTTT. Protein: CASSFLTGRADTQYF.